This T cell receptor (beta chain) was retrieved from a study of T cells after yellow fever vaccination. Findings of the study overall: A small share of clonotypes appeared in both CD4 and CD8 compartments. Boosting was followed by the reappearance of most primary-vaccination clones (about 97% CD4, around 90% CD8). FACS-sorted repertoires might harbor abundant contaminating clonotypes from the bulk population.

For this clonotype: Its antigen is currently unknown. The junction does not match germline at one end; this may be a read error.

5'RACE template switching produced TCR cDNA carrying a universal primer site and UMIs. TCRdb passed the 5' RACE reads through MiXCR, listing each CDR3 protein once. The sample shows around 150,000 distinct CDR3 sequences, around 7.2% of them seen only once. The CDR3 consists of 13 residues. The germline V gene has CDR1 SGHDT and CDR2 YYEEEE. Sequenced here: CD4+ T cells sorted from PBMCs, sampled 5 days after the first yellow fever vaccination. The source of this sequence is a man aged 18 to 29 who received the YFV17D yellow fever vaccine. V is TRBV5-6 and J is TRBJ1-6; D unresolved. CDR3 nucleotide sequence: TGTTCCAGCAAATACGGAGGGAATTCACCCCTCCACTTT. This sequence encodes CSSKYGGNSPLHF. Looking up the rest from reference TRBV5-6 and TRBJ1-6 gives the full variable domain: DAGVTQSPTHLIKTRGQQVTLRCSPKSGHDTVSWYQQALGQGPQFIFQYYEEEERQRGNFPDRFSGHQFPNYSSELNVNALLLGDSALYLCSSKYGGNSPLHFGNGTRLTVT.